The text below deals with one T cell receptor beta chain. Negative isolation yielded CD4+ and CD8+ T cells, and FACS enriched TEMRA cells. The sample originates from a study of CD8 T cells in Susac syndrome. Random hexamers served to reverse transcribe roughly 0.5 to 1 ug RNA. TCRdb processed the immunoSEQ multiplex PCR reads anew with MiXCR; each CDR3 protein has one entry. The repertoire holds 160,000 or so distinct CDR3 sequences, 85% to 95% seen once, with 0.15% to 0.2% in the top ten. Germline CDR1 reads MGHRA; CDR2 reads YSYEKL. The length of the CDR3 is 15 residues. The V and J ends lost 1 base and 5 bases respectively, with 14 bases between them.

This receptor was obtained from a human donor with multiple sclerosis. The sequencing input was CD8+ T cells from PBMCs. V gene TRBV4-1 combines with J gene TRBJ2-5, with D perhaps matching TRBD1 or TRBD2 (5 bases each). CDR3 in amino acids: CASSQVDSGTETQYF. Here the CDR3 DNA reads TGCGCCAGCAGCCAAGTAGATAGTGGGACCGAGACCCAGTACTTC.